What follows describes a single T cell receptor beta chain. Its specificity is not known. This entry comes from a study of cytomegalovirus exposure and HLA in healthy donors. Findings and caveats of the study: Across donors, presence/absence analyses took sequencing depth to be roughly uniform. Serostatus for CMV was the only available immune exposure information.

Both 60 Vbeta primers and 13 Jbeta primers went into the PCR. Assay used: immunoSEQ multiplex PCR; TCRdb lists only in-frame clones, some missing. Among some 170,000 clones, about 82% were seen once, and the ten largest hold around 6.7%. With 2 bases removed from V and 1 base from J, the gap between germline ends came to 9 bases. CDR1 is SGDLS, CDR2 YYNGEE, per germline. CDR3 size: 15 residues. The clonotype was recovered from a woman between 25 and 40 years old in good health and CMV-seropositive. The chain recombines TRBV9 with TRBJ2-2; D may be TRBD1 (5 bases). Material for sequencing was PBMCs. CDR3 sequence (DNA): TGTGCCAGCAGCGTGGACATCTTGAACACCGGGGAGCTGTTTTTT. The encoded protein is CASSVDILNTGELFF.